The 14 T cell receptor beta chains presented below share a single source sample, sequenced in a study of T-cell memory formation after mild COVID-19. TCRdb re-analysed the 5' RACE reads in MiXCR, keeping a single row per CDR3 protein. The table shows hundreds of thousands of distinct CDR3 sequences, with around 27% occurring only once. Sequenced material: PBMCs or a T cell subset sorted from them (not recorded which). These receptors were obtained from an adult woman who had mild COVID-19 (a few samples of this study predate the infection). Cell type and time point are not known.

The rearrangement uses TRBV7-9 and TRBJ2-5, with TRBD1 matching over 7 bases. CDR3 length: 15 residues. From germline, CDR1 is SEHNR and CDR2 FQNEAQ (reference sequence). Trimming removed 2 bases from V and 2 bases from J; junction bases left unmatched: 5. As DNA, the CDR3 is TGTGCCAGCAGCTTACCACGGACAGGACAAGAGACCCAGTACTTC. Amino acids: CASSLPRTGQETQYF.

This clonotype was counted a few times. The J gene is TRBJ2-1, the V gene TRBV6-2 or TRBV6-3, with D unresolved. The V gene's germline CDR1 is MNHEY and CDR2 SVGEGT. Trimming cost V 3 bases and J 4 bases, with 7 bases left between them. There are 13 residues in the CDR3. CDR3 DNA sequence: TGTGCCAGCAGTTATACTGTGTACAATGAGCAGTTCTTC. Amino acid sequence: CASSYTVYNEQFF.

V is TRBV27 and J is TRBJ2-7, with a weak D call TRBD1 (6 bases). V lost 1 base to trimming and J lost 2 bases, with 12 bases between them. Germline V gene sequence: CDR1 MNHEY, CDR2 SMNVEV (reference sequence). The CDR3 contains 15 residues. DNA of the CDR3: TGTGCCAGCAGTTTATATGGGGGCCCTACCTACGAGCAGTACTTC. This translates into CASSLYGGPTYEQYF.

This clonotype was found a few times. The chain combines TRBV4-2 with TRBJ1-2, with D uncertain. The CDR3 length is 14 residues. Trimming cost V 5 bases and J 5 bases, with 15 bases left between them. Per the germline V gene, CDR1 is LGHNA and CDR2 is YNFKEQ. The CDR3 DNA reads TGTGCCAGCAGCAGTCCAGAGGTGGGGTATGGCTACACCTTC. Translated: CASSSPEVGYGYTF.

The V and J genes are TRBV6-5 and TRBJ2-3, with 10 bases fitting TRBD2. J lost 7 bases, V lost 2 bases, and 6 bases had no gene match. Germline V gives CDR1 MNHEY, CDR2 SVGAGI. The CDR3 has 15 amino acids. The CDR3 region has the DNA TGTGCCAGCAGTTACACTAGCGGGAAATATAATACGCAGTATTTT. Protein sequence: CASSYTSGKYNTQYF.

A few counts support this clonotype. The chain uses TRBV5-1 and TRBJ2-6; 7 bases map to TRBD2. CDR1 and CDR2 (germline): SGHRS, YFSETQ. V gave up 3 bases and J gave up 1 base; unmatched junction bases: 4. The CDR3 loop spans 16 amino acids. CDR3 nucleotide sequence: TGCGCCAGCAGCTCGGGGGGACTTTCTGGGGCCAACGTCCTGACTTTC. This gives the protein CASSSGGLSGANVLTF. The full variable domain, its missing parts supplied by reference TRBV5-1 and TRBJ2-6, is KAGVTQTPRYLIKTRGQQVTLSCSPISGHRSVSWYQQTPGQGLQFLFEYFSETQRNKGNFPGRFSGRQFSNSRSEMNVSTLELGDSALYLCASSSGGLSGANVLTFGAGSRLTVL.

This clonotype was observed a handful of times. The V and J genes are TRBV4-1 and TRBJ2-4, with D maybe TRBD1 (5 bases). This CDR3 has 12 amino acids. V gave up 3 bases and J gave up 8 bases, with 8 bases separating them. Germline V gene sequence: CDR1 MGHRA, CDR2 YSYEKL. CDR3 DNA: TGCGCCAGCAGCCATGACAGTCACATTCAGTACTTC. Its protein product is CASSHDSHIQYF.

This clonotype was counted ten times or more. The genes are TRBV5-1 and TRBJ2-7, with D perhaps matching TRBD2 (6 bases). The CDR3 is made up of 14 amino acids. The germline V and J ends were trimmed by 3 bases and 3 bases, with 13 bases remaining between them. Looked up from germline, CDR1 is SGHRS and CDR2 is YFSETQ. The DNA of the CDR3 is TGCGCCAGCAGCTGGAGTAGCGGAAACTACGAGCAGTACTTC. This sequence encodes CASSWSSGNYEQYF.

This chain joins TRBV25-1 and TRBJ2-5; 7 bases match TRBD2. Germline V CDR1 and CDR2: MGHDK, SYGVNS. Trimming at V came to 2 bases and at J to 4 bases, leaving 7 bases not matched to a gene. This CDR3 contains 15 residues. The CDR3 coding sequence is TGTGCCAGCAGTGAAGGCGGGAGTCAGGGAGAGACCCAGTACTTC. Its protein product is CASSEGGSQGETQYF.

The chain is built from TRBV2 and TRBJ1-1, with no clear D. The germline V and J ends were trimmed by 6 bases and 1 base, with 15 bases remaining between them. Germline assignment: CDR1 SNHLY and CDR2 FYNNEI. This CDR3 has 15 residues. CDR3 bases: TGTGCCAGCAGCCCACAATGGGTTCGGAACACTGAAGCTTTCTTT. Its translation is CASSPQWVRNTEAFF.

This clonotype showed up just a few times. The J gene is TRBJ2-3, the V gene TRBV6-5; 7 bases are a match to TRBD2. This CDR3 has 18 amino acids. The germline V gene encodes CDR1 MNHEY and CDR2 SVGAGI. Trimming at V came to 0 bases and at J to 0 bases, leaving 9 bases not matched to a gene. CDR3 sequence: CASSYSNGLAASTDTQYF. CDR3 coding DNA: TGTGCCAGCAGTTACTCGAACGGGCTAGCGGCTAGCACAGATACGCAGTATTTT.

The rearrangement joins TRBV7-9 to TRBJ1-2; 10 nucleotides align to TRBD1. The junction had 16 bases not matched to a gene; V was cut back by 4 bases and J by 5 bases. The germline V gene has CDR1 SEHNR and CDR2 FQNEAQ (reference sequence). This CDR3 has 18 residues. CDR3 coding DNA: TGTGCCAGCAGCTCCCTTGAAGTCGGTTGGGACAGGGGATATGGCTACACCTTC. Its translation is CASSSLEVGWDRGYGYTF.

The chain combines TRBV7-9 with TRBJ2-7, with D hard to call. The CDR3 has 16 amino acids. From germline, CDR1 is SEHNR and CDR2 FQNEAQ (reference sequence). V lost 4 bases to trimming and J lost 0 bases, with 16 bases between them. This CDR3 is CASSSIGRVSSYEQYF. CDR3 sequence (DNA): TGTGCCAGCAGCTCCATCGGCCGGGTCAGCTCCTACGAGCAGTACTTC.

The V gene is TRBV9, the J gene TRBJ2-7, with 10 bases lining up with TRBD2. This CDR3 has 16 residues. V was pared by 0 bases and J by 4 bases, with 7 bases of the junction left unmatched. Germline CDR1 reads SGDLS; CDR2 reads YYNGEE. The CDR3 region is CASSVGSLAGEYEQYF. The CDR3 nucleotides are TGTGCCAGCAGCGTAGGAAGTCTAGCGGGAGAGTACGAGCAGTACTTC.